This T cell receptor (beta chain) was recorded in a study of T cell repertoires in cytomegalovirus infection. A single record per CDR3 protein comes from TCRdb applying MiXCR to the reads. The table has about half a million distinct CDR3 sequences, more than 40% seen once; the top ten hold around 44%. CDR3 length: 20 residues. V shed 4 bases, J shed 0 bases, and the junction held 12 bases outside the gene matches. Germline V gene sequence: CDR1 SGHTA, CDR2 FQGNSA. A few counts support this clonotype. Its target is unknown. The chain joins TRBV7-2 to TRBJ1-6; the match to TRBD1 covers 10 bases. The receptor comes from a human donor in good health (CMV status not recorded). Some clones in this sample may be carry-over from other donors' samples. The specimen was cultured PBMCs, collected from culture after CMV antigen stimulation. CDR3 sequence reads: CASSSQGDRGASSYNSPLHF. The DNA for the CDR3 is TGTGCCAGCAGCTCCCAAGGGGACAGGGGCGCCAGCTCCTATAATTCACCCCTCCACTTT.